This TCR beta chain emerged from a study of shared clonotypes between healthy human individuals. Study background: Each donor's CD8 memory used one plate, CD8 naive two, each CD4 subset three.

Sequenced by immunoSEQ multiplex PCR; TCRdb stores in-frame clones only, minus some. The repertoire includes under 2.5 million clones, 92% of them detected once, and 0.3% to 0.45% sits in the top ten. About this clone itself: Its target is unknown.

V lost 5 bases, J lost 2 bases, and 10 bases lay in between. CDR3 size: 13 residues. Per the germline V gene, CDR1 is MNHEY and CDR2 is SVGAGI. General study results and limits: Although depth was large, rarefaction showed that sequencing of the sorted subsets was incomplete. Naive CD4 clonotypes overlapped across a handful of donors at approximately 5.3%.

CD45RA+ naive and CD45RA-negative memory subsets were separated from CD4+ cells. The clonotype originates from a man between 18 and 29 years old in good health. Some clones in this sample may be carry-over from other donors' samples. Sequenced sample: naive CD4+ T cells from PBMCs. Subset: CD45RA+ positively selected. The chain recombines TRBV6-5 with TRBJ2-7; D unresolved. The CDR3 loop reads CASSPTVTYEQYF. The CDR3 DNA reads TGTGCCAGCAGTCCCACAGTGACCTACGAGCAGTACTTC.